This paragraph reports one TCR beta chain. What it recognizes is unknown. A read error may account for a junction end that differs from germline. The data stem from a study of Ad26.COV2.S vaccination and SARS-CoV-2 variants. Notes on the study in general: In TCR breadth and depth analyses, total T cell responses may have been underestimated. Placebo recipients had lower spike-specific TCR breadth than vaccine recipients.

Treatment indicated: around 19 received Ad26.COV2.S at low or high dose, single or two shots; several received placebo; per-sample allocation not given. Material that was analyzed had been drawn on day 63 after the first vaccine or placebo injection. Recruitment in Boston yielded a donor of adult age, 18-55 years. Sequenced by immunoSEQ multiplex PCR; TCRdb stores in-frame clones only, minus some. This table holds under 600,000 clones, roughly nine tenths found once. This CDR3 comprises 16 residues. Germline values: CDR1 MGHRA, CDR2 YSYEKL. The source was peripheral blood, collected in a trial of Ad26.COV2.S vaccine versus placebo. The chain combines TRBV4-1 with TRBJ2-2; TRBD1 matches 9 bases. The TCR sequence derives from a person between 18 and 65 years old who received the Ad26.COV2.S COVID-19 vaccine or a placebo. The CDR3 DNA sequence: TGCGCCAGCAGCCGAAGCGGGACAGGGAACGCCGGGGAGCTGTTTTTT. Protein: CASSRSGTGNAGELFF.